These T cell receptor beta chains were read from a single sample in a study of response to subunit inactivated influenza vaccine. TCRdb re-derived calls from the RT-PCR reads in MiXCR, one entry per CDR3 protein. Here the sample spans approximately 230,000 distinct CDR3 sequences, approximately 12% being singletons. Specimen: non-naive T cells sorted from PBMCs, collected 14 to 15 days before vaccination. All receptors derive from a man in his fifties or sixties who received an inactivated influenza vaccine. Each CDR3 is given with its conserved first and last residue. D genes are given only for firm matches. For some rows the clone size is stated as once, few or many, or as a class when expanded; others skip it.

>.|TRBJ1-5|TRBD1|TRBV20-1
CSARITGQGWSNQPQHF
TGCAGTGCCAGAATAACGGGACAGGGTTGGAGCAATCAGCCCCAGCATTTT
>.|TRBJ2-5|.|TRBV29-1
CSVALQETQYF
TGCAGCGTTGCACTCCAAGAGACCCAGTACTTC
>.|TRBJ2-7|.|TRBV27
CASSPVDRAYEQYF
TGTGCCAGCAGTCCGGTGGACCGAGCCTACGAGCAGTACTTC
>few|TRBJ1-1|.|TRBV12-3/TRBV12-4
CASLGNRRAFF
TGTGCCAGCTTGGGGAACCGGCGTGCTTTCTTT
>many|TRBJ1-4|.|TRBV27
CASSSLAGDEKLFF
TGTGCCAGCAGCTCCCTCGCCGGGGACGAAAAACTGTTTTTT
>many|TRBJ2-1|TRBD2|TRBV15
CATSRTSGAYNEQFF
TGTGCCACCAGCAGGACTAGCGGAGCCTACAATGAGCAGTTCTTC
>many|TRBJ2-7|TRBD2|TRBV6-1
CASSETSGPSEQYF
TGTGCCAGCAGCGAGACTAGCGGGCCCTCCGAGCAGTACTTC
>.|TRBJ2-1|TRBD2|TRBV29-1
CSVWVRTSGMEEQFF
TGCAGCGTTTGGGTAAGGACTAGCGGGATGGAGGAGCAGTTCTTC
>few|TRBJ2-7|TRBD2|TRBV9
CASSVVPSGIQSHEQYF
TGTGCCAGCAGCGTAGTTCCTAGCGGGATTCAATCCCACGAGCAGTACTTC
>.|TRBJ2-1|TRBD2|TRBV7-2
CASSLVWLAGEGEQFF
TGTGCCAGCAGCTTAGTGTGGCTAGCGGGAGAGGGTGAGCAGTTCTTC
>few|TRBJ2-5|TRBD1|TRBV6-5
CASSSLTGDTETQYF
TGTGCCAGCAGTTCCTTGACAGGGGACACAGAGACCCAGTACTTC
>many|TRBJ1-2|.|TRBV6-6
CASSFDSRRGYTF
TGTGCCAGCAGTTTCGACAGTCGGAGGGGCTACACCTTC
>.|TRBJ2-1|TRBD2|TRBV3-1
CASSQEPGTRFVFF
TGTGCCAGCAGCCAAGAGCCCGGGACTAGGTTCGTGTTCTTC
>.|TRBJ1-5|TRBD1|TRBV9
CASSEGQGPNQPQHF
TGTGCCAGCAGCGAGGGACAGGGGCCTAATCAGCCCCAGCATTTT
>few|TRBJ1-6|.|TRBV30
CAWSKDEYSPLHF
TGTGCCTGGAGTAAGGACGAGTATTCACCCCTCCACTTT
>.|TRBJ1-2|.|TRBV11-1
CASSLPIALQGSHYGYTF
TGTGCCAGCAGCTTACCCATTGCTTTACAGGGATCCCACTATGGCTACACCTTC
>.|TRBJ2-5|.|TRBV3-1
CASRDGRGISETQYF
TGTGCCAGCAGGGACGGCAGGGGTATTTCGGAGACCCAGTACTTC
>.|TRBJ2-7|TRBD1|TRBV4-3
CASRYMTGGAHEQYF
TGCGCCAGCAGATACATGACAGGGGGCGCGCACGAGCAGTACTTC